This is a list of T cell receptor beta chains from one sample in a study of Ad26.COV2.S vaccination and SARS-CoV-2 variants. TCRdb's table, derived via immunoSEQ multiplex PCR, lists solely in-frame clones and lacks some. The sample contains about 350,000 clones, about 88% of which appear only once. The starting material was peripheral blood, obtained in a trial of Ad26.COV2.S vaccine versus placebo. The receptors were gathered from a person between 18 and 65 years old who received the Ad26.COV2.S COVID-19 vaccine or a placebo. Each CDR3 is given without its conserved first and last residue. Fields, in order: V gene, CDR3 protein.

v_call: TRBV10-3; cdr3_aa: AISEPDRANYNSPLH
v_call: TRBV15; cdr3_aa: ATSRTESSYEQY
v_call: TRBV3-1/TRBV3-2; cdr3_aa: ASSLGTSSYEQY
v_call: TRBV29-1; cdr3_aa: SVGDGDEQY
v_call: TRBV7-8; cdr3_aa: ASSLVPPGGSPYGYT
v_call: TRBV12-5; cdr3_aa: ASGPGTGQETQY
v_call: TRBV5-4; cdr3_aa: ASSEEVGTDTQY
v_call: TRBV18; cdr3_aa: ASSATSGLAEAF
v_call: TRBV28; cdr3_aa: ASSRTEYGYT
v_call: TRBV3-1/TRBV3-2; cdr3_aa: ASTPGTSVYNEQF
v_call: TRBV6-4; cdr3_aa: ASSPIAGTYGYT
v_call: TRBV30; cdr3_aa: AWSVLKGREKLF
v_call: TRBV4-2; cdr3_aa: ASSQERQSYYGYT
v_call: TRBV30; cdr3_aa: ACPLQGMNTEAF
v_call: TRBV11-2; cdr3_aa: ASRITGTYEKLF
v_call: TRBV29-1; cdr3_aa: SVKGPGEETGELF